This entry concerns a single TCR beta chain. Its target is unknown. The sample originates from a study of post-analysis software for immune sequencing data. Study overall: The disease courses covered relapsing-remitting, secondary progressive and progressive-relapsing multiple sclerosis. The study, taken as a whole, reports: Strong same-batch co-clustering of samples appeared with F measure clustering. When compared against controls, multiple sclerosis patients showed significantly lower normalized Chao1 diversity.

Libraries were made from TCR beta cDNA, and they carried unique molecular identifiers. TCRdb re-derived calls from the PCR reads in MiXCR, one entry per CDR3 protein. The sample includes 600,000 to 700,000 distinct CDR3 sequences, more than 50% of them seen just once. This receptor was taken from a girl aged 2-10 years with multiple sclerosis. Material for sequencing was blood.

CDR3 nucleotides: TGTGCCAGCAGCCAACCGGGACTAGCGGGGGGGCTTGTCAATGAGCAGTTCTTC. Amino acids: CASSQPGLAGGLVNEQFF. The chain combines TRBV4-2 with TRBJ2-1; 16 bases agree with TRBD2. The germline V gene has CDR1 LGHNA and CDR2 YNFKEQ. The CDR3 has 18 amino acids. V lost 2 bases, J lost 6 bases, and 7 bases stayed unmatched.